This T cell receptor beta chain was found in a study of OX40 agonist ivuxolimab in advanced cancers. Germline V lookup: CDR1 SEHNR, CDR2 FQNEAQ (reference sequence). The V segment lost 3 bases and the J segment 3 bases; nucleotides outside the gene matches: 7. This CDR3 contains 16 residues. The assay was immunoSEQ multiplex PCR, and TCRdb's table has in-frame clones only and misses some. The sample has 53,000 or so clones, approximately 80% seen once. The sample in question was CD4+ or CD8+ T cells sorted from blood, obtained in a trial of the OX40 agonist ivuxolimab. The chain carries TRBV7-9 and TRBJ1-4; 7 nucleotides line up with TRBD1. This clonotype originated in an adult with an advanced solid tumor such as melanoma, head and neck, liver or kidney cancer. CDR3 DNA: TGTGCCAGCAGCTTTAGACAGGGCAGACCTAATGAAAAACTGTTTTTT. This codes for CASSFRQGRPNEKLFF.